The present entry profiles one T cell receptor (beta chain) with its context. The specificity of this receptor is unknown. No base-level quality is on record; no much larger clone is a single base apart. The library came from the immunoSEQ multiplex PCR assay. Held by TCRdb, this immuneACCESS table contains in-frame sequences only and omits some clones. Under half of the omission traces to an unresolved V gene where checked; the cause of the rest is unknown. Counted in this sample were approximately 80,000 clones; roughly 74% of them appeared once. 9.9% of the sample belongs to the ten largest clones. This sample is drawn from a study of radiotherapy plus CTLA-4 blockade in lung cancer listed by TCRdb under 2018. Notes on the research overall: Among enrolled patients, approximately 17% had an objective response and 25% to 35% reached disease control. The investigation overall reported the following: The strongest predictors of response, as reported, were early dynamic changes in blood T cell clones along with a rise in serum interferon-beta after radiation. After treatment with radiotherapy and ipilimumab, TCR clones that came from tumors expanded in the peripheral blood.

In this study, focal radiation therapy paired with CTLA-4 blockade (ipilimumab) was tested in patients who had chemo-refractory metastatic non-small-cell lung cancer. Including the terminal cysteine and phenylalanine, the CDR3 comprises 16 residues. The read is trimmed to its CDR3 DNA, 48 bases read in frame from base 1. The germline V gene (reference sequence) yields LNHDA for CDR1 and SQIVND for CDR2. V loses 4 bases of germline sequence and J loses 3 bases, and the interval between the two ends is 15 bases. The chain employs TRBV19 and TRBJ2-2; TRBD1 is a weak D gene call, 6 bases matching. Sample: peripheral blood, taken from a patient treated with radiotherapy plus ipilimumab. This receptor was identified in a human donor with non-small cell lung cancer whose response to radiotherapy plus ipilimumab could not be evaluated. The base sequence is TGTGCCAGTAGTACCAGGGGATCATCGGACACCGGGGAGCTGTTTTTT. Its protein is CASSTRGSSDTGELFF. Reference TRBV19 and TRBJ2-2 genes cover what lies past the CDR3, so the full variable domain is DGGITQSPKYLFRKEGQNVTLSCEQNLNHDAMYWYRQDPGQGLRLIYYSQIVNDFQKGDIAEGYSVSREKKESFPLTVTSAQKNPTAFYLCASSTRGSSDTGELFFGEGSRLTVL.